The clone carrying this T cell receptor (beta chain) was observed a few times. The antigen is unknown. Sequencing used immunoSEQ multiplex PCR; TCRdb keeps in-frame clones, though not all of them. The data show approximately 66,000 clones, with 80% to 85% seen just once and 3.4% held by the top ten. This sample was taken from a study of OX40 agonist ivuxolimab in advanced cancers. Study-wide findings and caveats: Among patients with partial responses at 0.1-3.0 mg/kg, clonal expansion was among the lowest.

The CDR3 spans 13 residues. Per germline, CDR1 SGDLS and CDR2 YYNGEE. V lost 3 bases and J lost 1, with 7 bases in between. The specimen comprised CD4+ or CD8+ T cells sorted from blood, sampled in a trial of the OX40 agonist ivuxolimab. The gene calls are TRBV9 and TRBJ1-1, with TRBD1 as a possible D gene (6 bases). This clonotype was obtained from an adult with an advanced solid tumor such as melanoma, head and neck, liver or kidney cancer. The CDR3 nucleotides read TGTGCCAGCAGCGCACAGGGGAACACTGAAGCTTTCTTT. Its protein is CASSAQGNTEAFF. The full variable domain, its missing parts supplied by reference TRBV9 and TRBJ1-1, is DSGVTQTPKHLITATGQRVTLRCSPRSGDLSVYWYQQSLDQGLQFLIQYYNGEERAKGNILERFSAQQFPDLHSELNLSSLELGDSALYFCASSAQGNTEAFFGQGTRLTVV.